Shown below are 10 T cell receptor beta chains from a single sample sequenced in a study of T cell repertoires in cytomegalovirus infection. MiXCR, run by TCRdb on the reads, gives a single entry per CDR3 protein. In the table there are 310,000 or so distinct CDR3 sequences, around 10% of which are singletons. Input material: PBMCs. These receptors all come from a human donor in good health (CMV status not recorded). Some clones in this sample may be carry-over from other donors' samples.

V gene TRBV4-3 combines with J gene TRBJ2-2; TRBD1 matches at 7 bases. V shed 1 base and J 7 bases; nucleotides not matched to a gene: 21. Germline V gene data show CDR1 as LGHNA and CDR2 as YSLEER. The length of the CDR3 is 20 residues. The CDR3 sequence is CASSQVYFSEDRLTVGELFF. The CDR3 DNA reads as TGCGCCAGCAGCCAAGTATATTTTTCGGAGGACAGGCTGACTGTCGGGGAGCTGTTTTTT.

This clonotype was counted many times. The CDR3 region has the DNA TGTGCCACCAGCAGAGATCGATCGGAGTCGCATGGGGCCAACGTCCTGACTTTC. This translates into CATSRDRSESHGANVLTF. The J gene is TRBJ2-6, the V gene TRBV15; no definite D call. CDR3 length: 18 residues. Trimming removed 0 bases from V and 3 bases from J, with 15 bases in between. CDR1 is LNHNV, CDR2 YYDKDF, per germline (reference sequence). Full variable domain (outside the CDR3, taken from reference TRBV15 and TRBJ2-6): DAMVIQNPRYQVTQFGKPVTLSCSQTLNHNVMYWYQQKSSQAPKLLFHYYDKDFNNEADTPDNFQSRRPNTSFCFLDIRSPGLGDTAMYLCATSRDRSESHGANVLTFGAGSRLTVL.

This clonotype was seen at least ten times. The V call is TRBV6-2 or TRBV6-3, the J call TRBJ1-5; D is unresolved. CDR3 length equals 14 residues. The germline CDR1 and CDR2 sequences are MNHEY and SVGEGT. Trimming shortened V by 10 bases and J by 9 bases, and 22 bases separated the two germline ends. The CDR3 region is CATCPIHAPAPQHF. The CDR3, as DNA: TGTGCCACTTGCCCAATACACGCTCCCGCGCCCCAGCATTTT.

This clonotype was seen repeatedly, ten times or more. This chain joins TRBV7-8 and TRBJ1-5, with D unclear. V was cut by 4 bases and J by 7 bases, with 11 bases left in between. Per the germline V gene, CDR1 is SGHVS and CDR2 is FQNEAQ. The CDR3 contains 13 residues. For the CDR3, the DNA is TGTGCCAGCAGCTCACAAGGGTGGCAGCCCCAGCATTTT. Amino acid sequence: CASSSQGWQPQHF.

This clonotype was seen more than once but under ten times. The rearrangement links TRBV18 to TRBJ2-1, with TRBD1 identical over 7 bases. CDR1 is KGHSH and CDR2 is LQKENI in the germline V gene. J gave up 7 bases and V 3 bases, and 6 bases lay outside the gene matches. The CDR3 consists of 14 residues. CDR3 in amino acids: CASSPSRGQNEQFF. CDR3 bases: TGTGCCAGCTCACCTAGTAGGGGGCAAAATGAGCAGTTCTTC.

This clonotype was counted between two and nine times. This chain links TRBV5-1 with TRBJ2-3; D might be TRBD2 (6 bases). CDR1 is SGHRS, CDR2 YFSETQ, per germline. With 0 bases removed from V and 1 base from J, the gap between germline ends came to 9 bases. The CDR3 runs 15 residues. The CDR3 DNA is TGCGCCAGCAGCTTGGCGCGGGGCGGCACAGATACGCAGTATTTT. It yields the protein CASSLARGGTDTQYF.

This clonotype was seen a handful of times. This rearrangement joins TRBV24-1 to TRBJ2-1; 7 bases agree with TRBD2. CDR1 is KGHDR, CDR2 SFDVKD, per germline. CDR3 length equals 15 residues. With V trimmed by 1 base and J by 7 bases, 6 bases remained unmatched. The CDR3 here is CATSDFPWGGNEQFF. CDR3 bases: TGTGCCACCAGTGATTTTCCTTGGGGGGGAAATGAGCAGTTCTTC.

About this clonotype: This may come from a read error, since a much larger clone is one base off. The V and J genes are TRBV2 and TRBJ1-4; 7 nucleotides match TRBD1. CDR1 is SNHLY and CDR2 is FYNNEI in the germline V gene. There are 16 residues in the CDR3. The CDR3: CASSVNRGSTNEKLCF. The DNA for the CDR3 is TGTGCCAGCAGTGTTAACAGGGGTTCGACTAATGAAAAACTGTGTTTT.

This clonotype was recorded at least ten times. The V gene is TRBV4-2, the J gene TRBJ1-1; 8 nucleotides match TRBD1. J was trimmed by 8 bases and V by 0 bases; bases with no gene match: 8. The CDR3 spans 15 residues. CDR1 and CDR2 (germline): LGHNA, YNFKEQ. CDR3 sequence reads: CASSQDRTGGEEAFF. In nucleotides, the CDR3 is TGTGCCAGCAGCCAAGATCGAACAGGGGGAGAGGAAGCTTTCTTT.

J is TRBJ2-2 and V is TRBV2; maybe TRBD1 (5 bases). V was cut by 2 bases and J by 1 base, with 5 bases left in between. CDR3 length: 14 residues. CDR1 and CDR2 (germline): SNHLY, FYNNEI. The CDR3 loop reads CASSEQGNTGELFF. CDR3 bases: TGTGCCAGCAGTGAACAGGGGAACACCGGGGAGCTGTTTTTT. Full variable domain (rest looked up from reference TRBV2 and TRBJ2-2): EPEVTQTPSHQVTQMGQEVILRCVPISNHLYFYWYRQILGQKVEFLVSFYNNEISEKSEIFDDQFSVERPDGSNFTLKIRSTKLEDSAMYFCASSEQGNTGELFFGEGSRLTVL.